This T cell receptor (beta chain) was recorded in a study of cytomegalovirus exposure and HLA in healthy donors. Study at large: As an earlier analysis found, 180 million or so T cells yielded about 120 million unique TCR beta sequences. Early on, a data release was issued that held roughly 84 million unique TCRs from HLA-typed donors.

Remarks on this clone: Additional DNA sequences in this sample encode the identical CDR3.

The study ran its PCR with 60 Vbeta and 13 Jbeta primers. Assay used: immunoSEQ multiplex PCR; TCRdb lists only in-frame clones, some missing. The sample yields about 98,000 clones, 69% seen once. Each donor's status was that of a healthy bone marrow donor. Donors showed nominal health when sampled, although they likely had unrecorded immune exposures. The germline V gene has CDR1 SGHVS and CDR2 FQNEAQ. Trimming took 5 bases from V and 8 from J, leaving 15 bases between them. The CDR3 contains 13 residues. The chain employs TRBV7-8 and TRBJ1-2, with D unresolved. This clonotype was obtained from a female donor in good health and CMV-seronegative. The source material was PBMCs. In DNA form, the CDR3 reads TGTGCCAGCAGCCCCGGTGAGGAACGGGGCTACACCTTC. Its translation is CASSPGEERGYTF.